The rows below give T cell receptor beta chains drawn from one sample of a study of T cell responses to AZD1222 COVID-19 vaccine. Generated by immunoSEQ multiplex PCR, the TCRdb table keeps only in-frame clones and is missing some. This sample has roughly 150,000 clones, with 90% to 95% found just once. The material was peripheral blood, obtained 28 days after the second AZD1222 dose. These receptors all come from an adult who received the AZD1222 COVID-19 vaccine. The CDR3 runs from the conserved cysteine through the conserved F or W. D genes are given only for firm matches. Clone size is stated in some rows and not others, as once, few, many or a class when expanded.

V gene: TRBV7-8
clone size: -
D gene: -
J gene: TRBJ2-1
CDR3 DNA: TGTGCCAGCAGCTTAGGGGGAGCCAACTCCTACAATGAGCAGTTCTTC
CDR3 protein: CASSLGGANSYNEQFF

V gene: TRBV7-8
clone size: -
D gene: -
J gene: TRBJ1-1
CDR3 DNA: TGTGCCAGCAGCCATCGGCCGAACACTGAAGCTTTCTTT
CDR3 protein: CASSHRPNTEAFF

V gene: TRBV5-6
clone size: -
D gene: -
J gene: TRBJ1-3
CDR3 DNA: TGTGCCAGCAGCTTCTTGTCAGATCGACTCGGAAACACCATATATTTT
CDR3 protein: CASSFLSDRLGNTIYF

V gene: TRBV29-1
clone size: -
D gene: TRBD1
J gene: TRBJ2-1
CDR3 DNA: TGCAGCGTTGTCCGTGACAGGGAGAATGAGCAGTTCTTC
CDR3 protein: CSVVRDRENEQFF

V gene: TRBV18
clone size: -
D gene: -
J gene: TRBJ1-1
CDR3 DNA: TGTGCCAGCTCACCCCCGGGACTAGGAGCTTTCTTT
CDR3 protein: CASSPPGLGAFF

V gene: TRBV6-2/TRBV6-3
clone size: -
D gene: -
J gene: TRBJ1-5
CDR3 DNA: TGTGCCAGCAGTATGGGGAATCAGCCCCAGCATTTT
CDR3 protein: CASSMGNQPQHF

V gene: TRBV5-1
clone size: -
D gene: -
J gene: TRBJ2-1
CDR3 DNA: TGCGCCAGCAGCTTGTCGGCGGGGCGAGGCTCCTACAATGAGCAGTTCTTC
CDR3 protein: CASSLSAGRGSYNEQFF

V gene: TRBV11-3
clone size: -
D gene: -
J gene: TRBJ2-3
CDR3 DNA: TGTGCCAGCAGCCGATTTGGAGATACGCAGTATTTT
CDR3 protein: CASSRFGDTQYF

V gene: TRBV6-6
clone size: -
D gene: TRBD2
J gene: TRBJ2-5
CDR3 DNA: TGTGCCAGCAGTTACTCGTCGGGGGGGGAGACCCAGTACTTC
CDR3 protein: CASSYSSGGETQYF

V gene: TRBV7-6
clone size: -
D gene: -
J gene: TRBJ1-1
CDR3 DNA: TGTGCCAGCAGCCGCGGCGGGGGGACGCCCGATGAAGCTTTCTTT
CDR3 protein: CASSRGGGTPDEAFF

V gene: TRBV4-1
clone size: -
D gene: -
J gene: TRBJ1-2
CDR3 DNA: TGCGCCAGCAGCCAAGGGTACCTGACTGTGGACTATGGCTACACCTTC
CDR3 protein: CASSQGYLTVDYGYTF

V gene: TRBV14
clone size: -
D gene: -
J gene: TRBJ2-2
CDR3 DNA: TGTGCCAGCATGGAGCGGACGAACACCGGGGAGCTGTTTTTT
CDR3 protein: CASMERTNTGELFF

V gene: TRBV7-9
clone size: few
D gene: TRBD1
J gene: TRBJ2-7
CDR3 DNA: TGTGCCAGCAGCTTAGCTGGGACAGGGCCCTACGAGCAGTACTTC
CDR3 protein: CASSLAGTGPYEQYF

V gene: TRBV5-6
clone size: -
D gene: TRBD2
J gene: TRBJ2-4
CDR3 DNA: TGTGCCAGCCGACCTCGGGGGGCGGGGGGGCGCATTGGCAAAAACATTCAGTACTTC
CDR3 protein: CASRPRGAGGRIGKNIQYF

V gene: TRBV15
clone size: -
D gene: -
J gene: TRBJ1-1
CDR3 DNA: TGTGCCACCAGCAACCGAGGGGCCGAAGCTTTCTTT
CDR3 protein: CATSNRGAEAFF

V gene: TRBV18
clone size: -
D gene: TRBD1
J gene: TRBJ1-1
CDR3 DNA: TGTGCCAGCTCACCATGGGACAGGAACACTGAAGCTTTCTTT
CDR3 protein: CASSPWDRNTEAFF

V gene: TRBV12-3/TRBV12-4
clone size: -
D gene: -
J gene: TRBJ2-7
CDR3 DNA: TGTGCCAGCAGTTTCACTCCTCAATACGAGCAGTACTTC
CDR3 protein: CASSFTPQYEQYF

V gene: TRBV27
clone size: -
D gene: -
J gene: TRBJ2-5
CDR3 DNA: TGTGCCAGCAGTTTATCGGGCGGGGCCGAGACCCAGTACTTC
CDR3 protein: CASSLSGGAETQYF

V gene: TRBV13
clone size: -
D gene: -
J gene: TRBJ2-3
CDR3 DNA: TGTGCCGGGGGGTCCGGGGGAGATACGCAGTATTTT
CDR3 protein: CAGGSGGDTQYF

V gene: TRBV7-9
clone size: -
D gene: -
J gene: TRBJ2-2
CDR3 DNA: TGTGCCAGCAGCTTATCCGGGGGCAAGGTGCCCTACACCGGGGAGCTGTTTTTT
CDR3 protein: CASSLSGGKVPYTGELFF

V gene: TRBV2
clone size: -
D gene: -
J gene: TRBJ1-6
CDR3 DNA: TGTGCCAGCAGTCCCAGGGAGGATTCACCCCTCCACTTT
CDR3 protein: CASSPREDSPLHF

V gene: TRBV6-5
clone size: -
D gene: -
J gene: TRBJ2-7
CDR3 DNA: TGTGCCAGCAGTTACTCTCCAGGGGGGGGCTACGAGCAGTACTTC
CDR3 protein: CASSYSPGGGYEQYF

V gene: TRBV10-3
clone size: once
D gene: -
J gene: TRBJ1-4
CDR3 DNA: TGTGCCATCAGTGAGTCGATCCTCCAACTTAATGAAAAACTGTTTTTT
CDR3 protein: CAISESILQLNEKLFF

V gene: TRBV5-1
clone size: -
D gene: -
J gene: TRBJ1-2
CDR3 DNA: TGCGCCAGCAGCTTGGGGCCGAACAGAATTAAATTCTATGGCTACACCTTC
CDR3 protein: CASSLGPNRIKFYGYTF

V gene: TRBV18
clone size: -
D gene: -
J gene: TRBJ2-5
CDR3 DNA: TGTGCCAGCTCACGAGCCCCAGGGTCGTGGGAGACCCAGTACTTC
CDR3 protein: CASSRAPGSWETQYF

V gene: TRBV30
clone size: -
D gene: -
J gene: TRBJ1-3
CDR3 DNA: TGTGCCTGGAGTGCCGTCCGACAAGGGGACTCTGGAAACACCATATATTTT
CDR3 protein: CAWSAVRQGDSGNTIYF

V gene: TRBV7-8
clone size: -
D gene: TRBD2
J gene: TRBJ2-7
CDR3 DNA: TGTGCCAGCAGCCCGCGACTAGCGGGGGGTCGAGAGCAGTACTTC
CDR3 protein: CASSPRLAGGREQYF

V gene: TRBV11-2
clone size: -
D gene: -
J gene: TRBJ1-2
CDR3 DNA: TGTGCCAGCAGCTTAGATTGGGAGTCCTATGGCTACACCTTC
CDR3 protein: CASSLDWESYGYTF

V gene: TRBV5-5
clone size: -
D gene: -
J gene: TRBJ2-7
CDR3 DNA: TGTGCCAGCTACTACGGACTCGGAGGCTACGAGCAGTACTTC
CDR3 protein: CASYYGLGGYEQYF

V gene: TRBV2
clone size: once
D gene: TRBD1
J gene: TRBJ2-7
CDR3 DNA: TGTGCCAGCAGTGTAGGACAGGGTGGCTCCTACGAGCAGTACTTC
CDR3 protein: CASSVGQGGSYEQYF

V gene: TRBV10-3
clone size: -
D gene: -
J gene: TRBJ1-6
CDR3 DNA: TGTGCCATCAGTGTCCGGGACCTTAATTCACCCCTCCACTTT
CDR3 protein: CAISVRDLNSPLHF

V gene: TRBV12-5
clone size: few
D gene: -
J gene: TRBJ2-1
CDR3 DNA: TGTGCTAGTGGCTCGCGGCCCCTCTACAATGAGCAGTTCTTC
CDR3 protein: CASGSRPLYNEQFF

V gene: TRBV6-5
clone size: -
D gene: -
J gene: TRBJ1-5
CDR3 DNA: TGTGCCAGCAGGGCCCCTTTTCAGCCCCAGCATTTT
CDR3 protein: CASRAPFQPQHF

V gene: TRBV2
clone size: -
D gene: -
J gene: TRBJ2-7
CDR3 DNA: TGTGCCAGCAGGGTGTCCTACGAGCAGTACTTC
CDR3 protein: CASRVSYEQYF